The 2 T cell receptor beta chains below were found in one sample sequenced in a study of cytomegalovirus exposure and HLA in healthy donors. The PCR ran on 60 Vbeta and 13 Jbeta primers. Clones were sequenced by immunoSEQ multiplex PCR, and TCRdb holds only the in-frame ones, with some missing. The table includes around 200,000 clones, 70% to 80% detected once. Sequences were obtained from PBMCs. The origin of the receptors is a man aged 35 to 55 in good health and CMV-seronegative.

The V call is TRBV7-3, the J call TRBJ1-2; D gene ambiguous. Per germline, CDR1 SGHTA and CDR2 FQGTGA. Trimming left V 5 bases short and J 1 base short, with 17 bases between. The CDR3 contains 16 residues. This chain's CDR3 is CASSRPSGAFNYGYTF. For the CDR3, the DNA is TGTGCCAGCAGCCGCCCAAGTGGAGCCTTTAACTATGGCTACACCTTC.

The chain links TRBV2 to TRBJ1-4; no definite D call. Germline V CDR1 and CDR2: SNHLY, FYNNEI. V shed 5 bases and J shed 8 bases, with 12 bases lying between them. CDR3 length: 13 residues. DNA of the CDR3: TGTGCCAGCAGTTTGCAGGAAATGGAAAAACTGTTTTTT. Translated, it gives CASSLQEMEKLFF.